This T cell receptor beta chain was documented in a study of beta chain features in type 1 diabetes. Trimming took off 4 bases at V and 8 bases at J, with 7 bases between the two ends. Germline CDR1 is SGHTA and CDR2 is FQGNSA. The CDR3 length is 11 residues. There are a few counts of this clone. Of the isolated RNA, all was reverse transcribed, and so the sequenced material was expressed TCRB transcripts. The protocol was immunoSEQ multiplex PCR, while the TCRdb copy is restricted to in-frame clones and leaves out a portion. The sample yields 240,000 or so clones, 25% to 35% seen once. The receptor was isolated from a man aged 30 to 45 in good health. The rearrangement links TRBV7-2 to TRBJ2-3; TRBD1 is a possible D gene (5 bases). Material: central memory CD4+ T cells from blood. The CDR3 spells CASSSQGTQYF. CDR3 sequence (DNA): TGTGCCAGCAGCTCGCAGGGTACGCAGTATTTT.